This T cell receptor (beta chain) was recovered during a study of shared clonotypes between healthy human individuals. Points from the study as a whole: Naive subsets generally exceeded memory subsets in estimated richness. A handful of donors shared around 5.2% of their naive CD4 clonotypes.

TCRdb's table, derived via immunoSEQ multiplex PCR, lists solely in-frame clones and lacks some. The data show a few million clones, less than 95% seen once. This CDR3 has 19 residues. V dropped 10 bases and J dropped 1 base, with 29 bases sitting between them. Per the germline V gene, CDR1 is MDHEN and CDR2 is SYDVKM. Comment on this clone: Its matching antigen is unknown.

The chain joins TRBV28 to TRBJ1-5; D is unresolved. Sequenced material: naive CD4+ T cells from PBMCs. Subset denoted: CD45RA+ positively selected. The TCR comes from a man aged 18 to 35 in good health. Some clones in this sample may be carry-over from other donors' samples. In DNA form, the CDR3 reads TGTGCCACCACGCCCCGGAGACCCAAGATGTTTTTGAGCAATCAGCCCCAGCATTTT. Amino acids: CATTPRRPKMFLSNQPQHF.